Detailed here is one T cell receptor (beta chain). Its matching antigen is unknown. The V and J ends lost 4 bases and 4 bases, in that order; junction bases with no gene match: 8. The CDR3 loop spans 15 amino acids. Germline V gives CDR1 LGHNA, CDR2 YNFKEQ. The data were obtained in a study of shared clonotypes between healthy human individuals. Study-wide points: Among donors, sharing of clonotypes was expected to be affected by sequencing depth.

Donation came from healthy HIV-negative adults that had no recent acute infections or vaccinations. Each subset's genomic DNA was split evenly across several immunoSEQ plates. Original analysis: Owing to the provision of junction-only sequences devoid of quality scores by immunoSEQ, filtering differed. The method was immunoSEQ multiplex PCR; TCRdb's version includes in-frame clones alone and lacks a portion of them. The DNA gave D and trimming, while V, J and clone size come from that table. This repertoire shows over a million clones, around 78% found once; its top ten account for roughly 0.57%. The TCR sequence derives from a man aged 18 to 30 in good health. Some clones in this sample may be carry-over from other donors' samples. The chain carries TRBV4-2 and TRBJ2-3; the match to TRBD2 covers 7 bases. Sequencing was carried out using memory CD4+ T cells from PBMCs. Regarding subset: CD45RA-negative fraction. CDR3 amino acids: CASSPPGRTADTQYF. In DNA form, the CDR3 reads TGTGCCAGCAGCCCACCCGGGAGGACCGCAGATACGCAGTATTTT.